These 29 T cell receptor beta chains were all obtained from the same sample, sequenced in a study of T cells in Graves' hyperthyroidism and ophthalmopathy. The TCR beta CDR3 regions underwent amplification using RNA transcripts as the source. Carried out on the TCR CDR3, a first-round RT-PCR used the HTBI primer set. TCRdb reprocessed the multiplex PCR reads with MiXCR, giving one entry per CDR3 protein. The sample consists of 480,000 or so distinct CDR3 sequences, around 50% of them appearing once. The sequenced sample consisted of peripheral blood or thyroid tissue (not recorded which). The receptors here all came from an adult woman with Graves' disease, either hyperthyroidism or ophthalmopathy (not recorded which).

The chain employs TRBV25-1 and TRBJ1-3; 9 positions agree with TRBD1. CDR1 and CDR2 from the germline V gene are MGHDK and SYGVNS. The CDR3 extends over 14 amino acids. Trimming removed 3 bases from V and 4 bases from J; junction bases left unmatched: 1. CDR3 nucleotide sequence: TGTGCCAGCAGTGAGACAGGGGGAGGAAACACCATATATTTT. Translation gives CASSETGGGNTIYF.

In DNA form, the CDR3 reads TGCAGTGGGCTCTGGCAGGGGATCTCCTACGAGCAGTACTTC. It is translated as CSGLWQGISYEQYF. The V gene is TRBV20-1, the J gene TRBJ2-7; a possible D gene is TRBD1 (6 bases). From germline, CDR1 is DFQATT and CDR2 SNEGSKA (reference sequence). The ends were cut back, 7 bases at V and 0 bases at J, with 16 bases in the middle. CDR3 length: 14 residues.

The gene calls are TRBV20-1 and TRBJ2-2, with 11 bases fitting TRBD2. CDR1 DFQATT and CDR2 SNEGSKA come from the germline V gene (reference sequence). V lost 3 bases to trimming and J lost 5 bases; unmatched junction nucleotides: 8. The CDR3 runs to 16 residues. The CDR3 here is CSASLSGRADTGELFF. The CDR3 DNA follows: TGCAGTGCTAGCCTTAGCGGGAGGGCCGATACCGGGGAGCTGTTTTTT.

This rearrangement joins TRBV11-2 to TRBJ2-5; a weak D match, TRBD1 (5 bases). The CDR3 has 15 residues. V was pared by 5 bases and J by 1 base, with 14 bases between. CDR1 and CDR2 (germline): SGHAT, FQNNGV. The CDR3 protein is CASSARAGFQETQYF. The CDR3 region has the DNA TGTGCCAGCAGCGCGAGAGCAGGGTTCCAAGAGACCCAGTACTTC.

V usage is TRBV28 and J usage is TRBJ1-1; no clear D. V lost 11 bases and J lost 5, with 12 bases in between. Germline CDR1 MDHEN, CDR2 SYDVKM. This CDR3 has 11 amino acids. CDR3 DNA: TGTGCCGGGCTAACGGGAACTGAAGCTTTCTTT. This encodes CAGLTGTEAFF.

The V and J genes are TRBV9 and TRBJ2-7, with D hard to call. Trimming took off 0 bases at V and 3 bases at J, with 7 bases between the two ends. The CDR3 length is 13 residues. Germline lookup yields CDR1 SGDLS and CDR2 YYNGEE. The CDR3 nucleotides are TGTGCCAGCAGCGTAGTAGCCCTCTACGAGCAGTACTTC. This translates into CASSVVALYEQYF. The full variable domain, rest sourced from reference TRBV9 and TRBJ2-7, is DSGVTQTPKHLITATGQRVTLRCSPRSGDLSVYWYQQSLDQGLQFLIQYYNGEERAKGNILERFSAQQFPDLHSELNLSSLELGDSALYFCASSVVALYEQYFGPGTRLTVT.

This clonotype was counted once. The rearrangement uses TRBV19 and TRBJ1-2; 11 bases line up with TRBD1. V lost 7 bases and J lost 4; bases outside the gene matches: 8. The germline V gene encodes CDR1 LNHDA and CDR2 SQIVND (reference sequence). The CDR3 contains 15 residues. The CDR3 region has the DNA TGTGCCAGTACTTCAGGACAGGGGGCTCGCTATGGCTACACCTTC. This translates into CASTSGQGARYGYTF.

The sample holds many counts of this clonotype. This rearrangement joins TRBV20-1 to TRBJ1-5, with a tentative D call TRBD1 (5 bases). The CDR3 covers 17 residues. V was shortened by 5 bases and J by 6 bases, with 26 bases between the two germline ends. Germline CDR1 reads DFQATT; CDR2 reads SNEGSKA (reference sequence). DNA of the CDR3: TGCAGTGCTGGAGGAGGGGACGCAAGGGAACGGGGTCAGCCCCAGCATTTT. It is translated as CSAGGGDARERGQPQHF.

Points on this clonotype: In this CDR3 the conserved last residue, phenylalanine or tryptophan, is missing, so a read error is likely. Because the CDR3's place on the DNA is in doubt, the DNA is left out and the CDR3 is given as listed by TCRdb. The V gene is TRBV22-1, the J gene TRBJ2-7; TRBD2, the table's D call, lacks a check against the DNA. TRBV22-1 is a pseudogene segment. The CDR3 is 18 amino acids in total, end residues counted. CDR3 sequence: CPGAPFSPGLPGSPLGPA.

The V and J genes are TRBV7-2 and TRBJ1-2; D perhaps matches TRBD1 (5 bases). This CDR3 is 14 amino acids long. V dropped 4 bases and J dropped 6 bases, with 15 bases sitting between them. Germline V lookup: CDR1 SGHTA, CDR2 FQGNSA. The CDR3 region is CASSYTSGDDGYTF. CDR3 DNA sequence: TGTGCCAGCAGCTACACTTCCGGGGACGATGGCTACACCTTC. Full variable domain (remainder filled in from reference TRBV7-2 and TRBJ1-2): GAGVSQSPSNKVTEKGKDVELRCDPISGHTALYWYRQSLGQGLEFLIYFQGNSAPDKSGLPSDRFSAERTGGSVSTLTIQRTQQEDSAVYLCASSYTSGDDGYTFGSGTRLTVV.

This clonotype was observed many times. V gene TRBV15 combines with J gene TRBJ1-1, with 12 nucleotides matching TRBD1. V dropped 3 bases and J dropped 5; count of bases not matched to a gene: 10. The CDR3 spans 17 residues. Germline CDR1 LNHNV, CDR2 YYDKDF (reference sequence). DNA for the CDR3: TGTGCCACCAGCAGGAGTATCGGGACAGGGGGCGAAACTGAAGCTTTCTTT. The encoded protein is CATSRSIGTGGETEAFF.

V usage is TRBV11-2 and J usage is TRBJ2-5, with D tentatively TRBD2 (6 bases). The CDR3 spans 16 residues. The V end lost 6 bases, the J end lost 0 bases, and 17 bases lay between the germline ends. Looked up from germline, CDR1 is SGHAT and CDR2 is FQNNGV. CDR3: CASSPRVSGDQETQYF. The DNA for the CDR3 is TGTGCCAGCAGTCCCAGGGTTAGCGGAGACCAAGAGACCCAGTACTTC.

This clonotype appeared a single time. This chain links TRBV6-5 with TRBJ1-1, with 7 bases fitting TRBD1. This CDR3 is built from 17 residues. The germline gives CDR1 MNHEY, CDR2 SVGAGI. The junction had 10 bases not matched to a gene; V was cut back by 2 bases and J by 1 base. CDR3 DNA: TGTGCCAGCAGTTACAATCAGGGGGTGAGGGAGAACACTGAAGCTTTCTTT. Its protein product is CASSYNQGVRENTEAFF.

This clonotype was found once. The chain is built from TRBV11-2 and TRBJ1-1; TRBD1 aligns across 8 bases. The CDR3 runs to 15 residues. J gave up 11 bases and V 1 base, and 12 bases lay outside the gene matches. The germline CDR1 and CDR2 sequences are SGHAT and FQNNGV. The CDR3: CASSLGPLGQALAFF. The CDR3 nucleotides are TGTGCCAGCAGCTTAGGTCCATTGGGACAGGCCTTGGCTTTCTTT.

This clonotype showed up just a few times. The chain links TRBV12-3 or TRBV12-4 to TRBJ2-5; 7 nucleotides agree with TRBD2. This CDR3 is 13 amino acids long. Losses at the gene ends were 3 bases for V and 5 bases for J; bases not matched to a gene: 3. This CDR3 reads CASSLGGTETQYF. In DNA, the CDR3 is TGTGCCAGCAGTTTGGGGGGGACTGAGACCCAGTACTTC.

CDR3 in amino acids: CSAPLGETQYF. The CDR3, as DNA: TGCAGTGCTCCCCTGGGGGAGACCCAGTACTTC. This sequence joins TRBV20-1 and TRBJ2-5; the D is unclear. CDR1 DFQATT and CDR2 SNEGSKA come from the germline V gene (reference sequence). The CDR3 has 11 residues. V was pared by 5 bases and J by 5 bases, with 9 bases between.

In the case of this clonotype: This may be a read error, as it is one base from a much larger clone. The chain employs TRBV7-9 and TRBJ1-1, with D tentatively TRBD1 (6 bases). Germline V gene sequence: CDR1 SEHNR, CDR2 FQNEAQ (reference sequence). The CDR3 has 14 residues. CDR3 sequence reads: CTSSTTGMNTEAFF. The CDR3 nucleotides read TGTACCAGCAGCACCACAGGGATGAACACTGAAGCTTTCTTT. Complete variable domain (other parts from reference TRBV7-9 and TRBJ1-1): DTGVSQNPRHKITKRGQNVTFRCDPISEHNRLYWYRQTLGQGPEFLTYFQNEAQLEKSRLLSDRFSAERPKGSFSTLEIQRTEQGDSAMYLCTSSTTGMNTEAFFGQGTRLTVV.

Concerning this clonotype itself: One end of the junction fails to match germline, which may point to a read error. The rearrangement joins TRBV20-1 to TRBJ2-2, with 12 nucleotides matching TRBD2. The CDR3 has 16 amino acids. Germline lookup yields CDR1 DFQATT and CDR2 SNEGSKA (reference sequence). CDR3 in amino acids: CSARASASGRGGELFF. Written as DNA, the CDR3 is TGCAGTGCAAGAGCGTCGGCTAGCGGGAGGGGTGGGGAGCTGTTTTTT.

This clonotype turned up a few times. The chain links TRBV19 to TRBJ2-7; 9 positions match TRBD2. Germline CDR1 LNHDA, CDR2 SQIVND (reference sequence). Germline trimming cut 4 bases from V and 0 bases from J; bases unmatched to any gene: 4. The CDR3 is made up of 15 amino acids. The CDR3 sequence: CASSTTSGPSYEQYF. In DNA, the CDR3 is TGTGCCAGTAGTACAACTAGCGGGCCCTCCTACGAGCAGTACTTC.

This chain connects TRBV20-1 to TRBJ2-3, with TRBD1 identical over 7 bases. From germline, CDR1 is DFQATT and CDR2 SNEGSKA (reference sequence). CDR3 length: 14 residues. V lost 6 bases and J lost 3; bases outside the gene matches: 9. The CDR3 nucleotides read TGCAGTGCCCGGAAACAGGGGACGACAGATACGCAGTATTTT. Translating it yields CSARKQGTTDTQYF.

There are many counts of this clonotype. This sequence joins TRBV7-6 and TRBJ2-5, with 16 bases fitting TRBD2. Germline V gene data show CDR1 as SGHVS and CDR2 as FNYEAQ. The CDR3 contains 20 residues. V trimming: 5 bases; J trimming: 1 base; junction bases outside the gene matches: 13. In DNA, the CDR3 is TGTGCCAGCAGCCCCCCCCTGGGACTAGCGGGAGGGTGGGTCCAAGAGACCCAGTACTTC. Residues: CASSPPLGLAGGWVQETQYF. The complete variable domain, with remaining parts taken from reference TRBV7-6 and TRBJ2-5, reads GAGVSQSPRYKVTKRGQDVALRCDPISGHVSLYWYRQALGQGPEFLTYFNYEAQQDKSGLPNDRFSAERPEGSISTLTIQRTEQRDSAMYRCASSPPLGLAGGWVQETQYFGPGTRLLVL.

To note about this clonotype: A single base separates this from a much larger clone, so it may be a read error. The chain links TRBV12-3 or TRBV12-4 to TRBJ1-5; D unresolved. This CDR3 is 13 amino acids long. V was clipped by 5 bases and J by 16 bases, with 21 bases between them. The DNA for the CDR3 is TGTGCCAGCAGTAGCGCCCGGGGTCAGTCCCCCCATTTT. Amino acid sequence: CASSSARGQSPHF.

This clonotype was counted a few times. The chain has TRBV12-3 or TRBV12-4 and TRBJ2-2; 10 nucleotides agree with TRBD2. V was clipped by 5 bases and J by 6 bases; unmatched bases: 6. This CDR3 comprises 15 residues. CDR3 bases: TGTGCCAGCAGTCACAGCGGGAGGGGATCCGGGGAGCTGTTTTTT. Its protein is CASSHSGRGSGELFF.

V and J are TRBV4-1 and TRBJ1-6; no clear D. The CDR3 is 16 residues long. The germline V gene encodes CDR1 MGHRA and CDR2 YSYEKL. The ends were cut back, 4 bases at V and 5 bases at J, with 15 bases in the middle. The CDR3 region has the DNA TGCGCCAGCAGCCCAGCGGGGTGGTTGAATAATTCACCCCTCCACTTT. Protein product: CASSPAGWLNNSPLHF.

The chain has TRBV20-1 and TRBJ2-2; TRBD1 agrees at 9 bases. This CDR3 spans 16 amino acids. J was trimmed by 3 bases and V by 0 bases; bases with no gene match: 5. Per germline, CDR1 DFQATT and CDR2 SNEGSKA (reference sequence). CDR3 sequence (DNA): TGCAGTGCTAGAGAGCCCGGGACAGGGTACACCGGGGAGCTGTTTTTT. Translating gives CSAREPGTGYTGELFF.

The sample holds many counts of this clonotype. This chain's CDR3 is CASSKVQGSNYGYTF. The CDR3 DNA follows: TGTGCCAGCAGCAAAGTCCAAGGGAGTAACTATGGCTACACCTTC. V usage is TRBV7-9 and J usage is TRBJ1-2, with unresolved D. Trimming pared 5 bases from V and 1 base from J, leaving 14 bases between. The germline CDR1 and CDR2 sequences are SEHNR and FQNEAQ (reference sequence). The CDR3 contains 15 residues. Using reference TRBV7-9 and TRBJ1-2 for the parts outside the CDR3, the full variable domain is DTGVSQNPRHKITKRGQNVTFRCDPISEHNRLYWYRQTLGQGPEFLTYFQNEAQLEKSRLLSDRFSAERPKGSFSTLEIQRTEQGDSAMYLCASSKVQGSNYGYTFGSGTRLTVV.

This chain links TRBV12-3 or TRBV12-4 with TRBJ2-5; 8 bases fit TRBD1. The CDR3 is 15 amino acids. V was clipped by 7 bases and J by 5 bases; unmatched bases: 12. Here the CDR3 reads CASKFSGSGGETQYF. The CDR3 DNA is TGTGCCAGCAAGTTTAGCGGCTCAGGGGGCGAGACCCAGTACTTC.

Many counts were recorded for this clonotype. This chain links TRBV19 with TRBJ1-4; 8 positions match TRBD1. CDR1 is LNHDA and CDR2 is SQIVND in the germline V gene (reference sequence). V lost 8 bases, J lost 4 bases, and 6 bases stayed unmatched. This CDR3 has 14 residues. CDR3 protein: CASCDRGRNEKLFF. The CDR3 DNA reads TGTGCCAGTTGCGACAGGGGCCGTAATGAAAAACTGTTTTTT. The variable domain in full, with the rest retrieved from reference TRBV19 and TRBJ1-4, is DGGITQSPKYLFRKEGQNVTLSCEQNLNHDAMYWYRQDPGQGLRLIYYSQIVNDFQKGDIAEGYSVSREKKESFPLTVTSAQKNPTAFYLCASCDRGRNEKLFFGSGTQLSVL.

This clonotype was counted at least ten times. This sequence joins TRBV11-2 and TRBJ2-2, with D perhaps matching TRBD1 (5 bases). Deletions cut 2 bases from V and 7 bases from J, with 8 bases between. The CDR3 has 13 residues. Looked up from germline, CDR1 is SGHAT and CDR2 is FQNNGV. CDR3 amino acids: CASSLLQVGELFF. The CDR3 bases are TGTGCCAGCAGCTTACTACAGGTCGGGGAGCTGTTTTTT.